This T cell receptor (beta chain) was sequenced in a study of OX40 agonist ivuxolimab in advanced cancers. Some clones are missing from TCRdb's copy, which holds only in-frame ones; the method was immunoSEQ multiplex PCR. The data show about 100,000 clones, approximately 89% seen once. Material: CD4+ or CD8+ T cells sorted from blood, obtained in a trial of the OX40 agonist ivuxolimab. This TCR came from an adult with an advanced solid tumor such as melanoma, head and neck, liver or kidney cancer.

The CDR3 protein is CASSDVGRGTEAFF. The CDR3 DNA sequence: TGTGCCAGCAGTGATGTGGGGCGGGGCACTGAAGCTTTCTTT. The chain employs TRBV25-1 and TRBJ1-1; D is possibly TRBD1 (5 bases). The germline V gene has CDR1 MGHDK and CDR2 SYGVNS. With 3 bases removed from V and 4 bases from J, the gap between germline ends came to 12 bases. The CDR3 sequence is 14 residues long. Full variable domain (rest looked up from reference TRBV25-1 and TRBJ1-1): EADIYQTPRYLVIGTGKKITLECSQTMGHDKMYWYQQDPGMELHLIHYSYGVNSTEKGDLSSESTVSRIRTEHFPLTLESARPSHTSQYLCASSDVGRGTEAFFGQGTRLTVV.